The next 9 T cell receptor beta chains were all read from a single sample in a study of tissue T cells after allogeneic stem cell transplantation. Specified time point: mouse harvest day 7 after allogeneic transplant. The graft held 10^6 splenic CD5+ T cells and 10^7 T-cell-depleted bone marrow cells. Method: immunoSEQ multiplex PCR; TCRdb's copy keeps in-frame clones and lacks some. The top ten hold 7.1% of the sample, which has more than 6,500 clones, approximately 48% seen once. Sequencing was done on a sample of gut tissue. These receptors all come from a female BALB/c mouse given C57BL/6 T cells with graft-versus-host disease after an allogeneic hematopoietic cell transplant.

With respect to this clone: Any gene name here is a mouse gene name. CDR3 loop: CASSPGHLSAETLYF. The CDR3 bases that were read are TGTGCCAGCTCTCCCGGACACCTTAGTGCAGAAACGCTGTAT. V is TRBV12-2 and J is TRBJ2-3, with D maybe TRBD1 (5 bases). With the read ending 1 residue before the CDR3 end, the germline J gene is used to fill in that end. Germline V gene data show CDR1 as SGHLS and CDR2 as HYDKME. V was shortened by 2 bases and J by 0 bases, with 11 bases between the two germline ends. The CDR3 runs 15 residues.

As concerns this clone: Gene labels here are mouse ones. This CDR3 reads CASSPRRANTEVFF. The sequenced CDR3 bases are TGTGCCAGCAGCCCACGACGGGCAAACACAGAAGTCTTC. The V call is TRBV3, the J call TRBJ1-1, with D unclear. Coverage ceases 1 residue before the CDR3 finishes, and the germline J gene fills in the end. Trimming removed 5 bases from V and 0 bases from J, with 10 bases in between. This CDR3 region has 14 residues. Germline CDR1 is SNHLY and CDR2 is FYNGKV (reference sequence). Together with reference TRBV3 and TRBJ1-1, the CDR3 gives the full variable domain: GPKVLQIPSHQIIDMGQMVTLNCDPVSNHLYFYWYKQILGQQMEFLVNFYNGKVMEKSKLFKDQFSVERPDGSYFTLKIQPTALEDSAVYFCASSPRRANTEVFFGKGTRLTVV.

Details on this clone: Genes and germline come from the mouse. This chain's CDR3 is CASRAGTANTEVFF. The CDR3 bases that were read are TGTGCCAGCAGGGCCGGGACAGCAAACACAGAAGTCTTC. The chain couples TRBV15 to TRBJ1-1; 7 nucleotides match TRBD1. The read terminates 1 residue before the CDR3 end, so the remaining end is supplied by the germline J gene. The CDR3 loop spans 14 amino acids. CDR1 and CDR2 (germline): SGHND, FRSKSL. V was pared by 6 bases and J by 0 bases, with 4 bases of the junction left unmatched. Based on the CDR3 plus reference TRBV15 and TRBJ1-1, the full variable domain is DAGVTQTPRHEVAEKGQTIILKCEPVSGHNDLFWYRQTKIQGLELLSYFRSKSLMEDGGAFKDRFKAEMLNSSFSTLKIQPTEPKDSAVYLCASRAGTANTEVFFGKGTRLTVV.

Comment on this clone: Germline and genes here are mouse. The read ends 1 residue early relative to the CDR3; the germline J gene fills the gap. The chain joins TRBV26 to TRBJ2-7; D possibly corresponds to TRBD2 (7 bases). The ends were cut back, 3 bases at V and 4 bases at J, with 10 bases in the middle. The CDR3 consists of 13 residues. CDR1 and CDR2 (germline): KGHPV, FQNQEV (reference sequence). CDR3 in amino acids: CASSLGGEYEQYF. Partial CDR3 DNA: TGTGCCAGCAGTCTAGGGGGGGAATATGAACAGTAC.

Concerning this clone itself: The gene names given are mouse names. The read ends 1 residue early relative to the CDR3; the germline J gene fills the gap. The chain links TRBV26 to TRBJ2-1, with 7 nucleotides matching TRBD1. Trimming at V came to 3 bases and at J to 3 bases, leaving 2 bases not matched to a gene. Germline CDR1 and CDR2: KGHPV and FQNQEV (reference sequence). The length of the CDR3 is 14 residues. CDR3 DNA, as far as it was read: TGTGCCAGCAGTCTCTGGGACAGCTATGCTGAGCAGTTC. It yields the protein CASSLWDSYAEQF. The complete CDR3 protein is CASSLWDSYAEQFF.

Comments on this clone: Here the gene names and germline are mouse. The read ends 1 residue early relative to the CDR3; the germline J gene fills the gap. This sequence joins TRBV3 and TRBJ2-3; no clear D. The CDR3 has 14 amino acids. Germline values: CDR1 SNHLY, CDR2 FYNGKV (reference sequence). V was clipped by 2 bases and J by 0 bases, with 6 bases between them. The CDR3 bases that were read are TGTGCCAGCAGCTTAATGAATAGTGCAGAAACGCTGTAT. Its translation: CASSLMNSAETLY. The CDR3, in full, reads CASSLMNSAETLYF.

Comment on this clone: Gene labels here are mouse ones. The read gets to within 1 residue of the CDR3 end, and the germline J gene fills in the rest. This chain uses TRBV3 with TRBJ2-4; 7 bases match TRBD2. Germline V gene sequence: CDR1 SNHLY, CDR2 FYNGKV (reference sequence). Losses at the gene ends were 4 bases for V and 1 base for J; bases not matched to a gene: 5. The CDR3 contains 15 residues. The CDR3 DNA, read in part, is TGTGCCAGCAGCTCTCGACTGGGCGGTCAAAACACCTTGTAC. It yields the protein CASSSRLGGQNTLY. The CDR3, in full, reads CASSSRLGGQNTLYF.

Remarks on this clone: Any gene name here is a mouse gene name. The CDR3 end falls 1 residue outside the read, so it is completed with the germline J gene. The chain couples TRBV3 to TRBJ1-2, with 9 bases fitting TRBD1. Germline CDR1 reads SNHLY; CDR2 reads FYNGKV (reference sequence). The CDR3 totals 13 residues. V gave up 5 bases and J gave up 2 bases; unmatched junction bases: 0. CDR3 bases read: TGTGCCAGCAGCGGACAGGGGAACTCCGACTACACC. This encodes CASSGQGNSDYT. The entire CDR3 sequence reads CASSGQGNSDYTF. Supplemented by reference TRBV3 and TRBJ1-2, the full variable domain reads GPKVLQIPSHQIIDMGQMVTLNCDPVSNHLYFYWYKQILGQQMEFLVNFYNGKVMEKSKLFKDQFSVERPDGSYFTLKIQPTALEDSAVYFCASSGQGNSDYTFGSGTRLLVI.

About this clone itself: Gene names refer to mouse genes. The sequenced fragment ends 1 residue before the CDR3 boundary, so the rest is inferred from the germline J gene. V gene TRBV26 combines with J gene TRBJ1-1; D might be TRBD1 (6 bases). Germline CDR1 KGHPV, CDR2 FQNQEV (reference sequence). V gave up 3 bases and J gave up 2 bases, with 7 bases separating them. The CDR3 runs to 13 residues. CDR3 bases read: TGTGCCAGCAGTCTTGGGGGCAACACAGAAGTCTTC. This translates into CASSLGGNTEVF. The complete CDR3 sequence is CASSLGGNTEVFF.